What follows is one TCR beta chain and its context. The data were obtained in a study of shared T cell receptors in the human thymus. Profiled with immunoSEQ multiplex PCR; TCRdb holds only in-frame clones, not every one. The repertoire holds about 610,000 clones, with 70% to 90% as singletons. The sample also formed part of further work on human thymus T cells. That work contributes: Thymus tissue was removed during corrective cardiac surgery. Within thymic and blood repertoires, V and J gene usage appeared to be biased. Related research reported highly overlapping thymic repertoires among unrelated individuals.

The material sequenced was thymocytes. This clonotype was obtained from a boy in the first two years of life with a congenital heart defect.

Here the CDR3 DNA reads TGTGCCAGAAGCCGGGGACTAGCGGGAGGGGCTTGGAATGAGCAGTTCTTC. Translated: CARSRGLAGGAWNEQFF. The V and J genes are TRBV5-3 and TRBJ2-1, with 16 bases that match TRBD2. TRBV5-3 is annotated as an ORF whose role is uncertain. The CDR3 has 17 amino acids. J gave up 7 bases and V 4 bases, and 8 bases lay outside the gene matches.